This T cell receptor (beta chain) was retrieved from a study of response to subunit inactivated influenza vaccine. The CDR3 consists of 16 residues. V was cut by 3 bases and J by 0 bases, with 9 bases left in between. Notes on the study in general: With each seasonal influenza vaccination, the authors suggested, few new T cells are recruited.

A single record per CDR3 protein comes from TCRdb applying MiXCR to the RT-PCR reads. Seen here are approximately 500,000 distinct CDR3 sequences, less than 15% observed once, and the top ten hold around 10%. This clonotype showed up just a few times. The antigen is undetermined. Sample: PBMCs from blood, taken 11 to 12 days after vaccination. The source is a man aged 50-60 years who received an inactivated influenza vaccine. The chain carries TRBV12-3 or TRBV12-4 and TRBJ1-6; the D is unclear. The CDR3 sequence: CASSFGGSSYNSPLHF. The CDR3 DNA sequence: TGTGCCAGCAGTTTTGGAGGGAGCTCCTATAATTCACCCCTCCACTTT.